This T cell receptor (beta chain) was recorded in a study of beta chain features in type 1 diabetes. The overall study: All of the samples together had more than 95 million sorted cells examined.

Whole-study findings and limits: When Type 1 diabetes patients were examined, their TCRB CDR3s proved moderately but significantly shorter in all four CD4+ subsets.

Expressed TCRB transcripts were sequenced because the entire RNA isolate underwent reverse transcription. Clones were sequenced by immunoSEQ multiplex PCR, and TCRdb holds only the in-frame ones, with some missing. The table records over 200,000 clones, about a tenth of them present only once. There are a few counts of this clone. What it binds is unknown. The length of the CDR3 is 16 residues. The chain links TRBV21-1 to TRBJ1-1; TRBD1 was called by the table and not checked on the DNA. TRBV21-1 is a pseudogene segment. The sample taken for sequencing was naive CD4+ T cells from blood. The TCR originated in a man aged 25-45 years with type 1 diabetes. CDR3 bases: TGTGCCAGCAGCAAAGTCCTCGGCAGGGGGGAAACTGAAGCTTTCTTT. Amino acid sequence: CASSKVLGRGETEAFF.